This is a list of T cell receptor beta chains from one sample in a study of blood T cell repertoires in COVID-19. Clones were read by immunoSEQ multiplex PCR, and TCRdb kept only the in-frame ones, dropping some. The sample has some 370,000 clones, around 83% seen once. The specimen sequenced was PBMCs or T cells enriched from blood (not recorded which). All receptors come from a woman aged 45-65 years who had recovered from COVID-19. CDR3s include the opening cysteine and the closing phenylalanine or tryptophan. The D gene is left open where the match is weak. Only part of the rows carry a size: once, few, many, or a class if the clone is expanded.

cdr3_nt: TGTGCCAGCAGCTTAGACGAGGTGAACACTGAAGCTTTCTTT
cdr3_aa: CASSLDEVNTEAFF
clone_size: .
j_call: TRBJ1-1
d_call: .
v_call: TRBV7-2

cdr3_nt: TGTGCCAGCAGTAAAAATAGCAATCAGCCCCAGCATTTT
cdr3_aa: CASSKNSNQPQHF
clone_size: .
j_call: TRBJ1-5
d_call: .
v_call: TRBV7-9

cdr3_nt: TGCAGTGCTAGTTCAGGTAGAAACGCTGAAGCTTTCTTT
cdr3_aa: CSASSGRNAEAFF
clone_size: .
j_call: TRBJ1-1
d_call: .
v_call: TRBV20-1

cdr3_nt: TGTGCCAGCAGCTTAGTGACAGGTCACTATGGCTACACCTTC
cdr3_aa: CASSLVTGHYGYTF
clone_size: .
j_call: TRBJ1-2
d_call: .
v_call: TRBV11-2

cdr3_nt: TGTGCCAGTAAATCTAGTCGGCGACCCTACAATGAGCAGTTCTTC
cdr3_aa: CASKSSRRPYNEQFF
clone_size: once
j_call: TRBJ2-1
d_call: .
v_call: TRBV19

cdr3_nt: TGTGCCAGCAGCCCTGGGCCCGGTGGAAACACCATATATTTT
cdr3_aa: CASSPGPGGNTIYF
clone_size: .
j_call: TRBJ1-3
d_call: .
v_call: TRBV6-2/TRBV6-3

cdr3_nt: TGTGCCTCCCTCAGGGGAGGGATCAATGAGCAGTTCTTC
cdr3_aa: CASLRGGINEQFF
clone_size: .
j_call: TRBJ2-1
d_call: .
v_call: TRBV30

cdr3_nt: TGTGCCAGTAGTATGCGGGAAATCGGGGTGGGCTACACCTTC
cdr3_aa: CASSMREIGVGYTF
clone_size: .
j_call: TRBJ1-2
d_call: .
v_call: TRBV19

cdr3_nt: TGTGCCAGCAGCACGGGCTCTGGAAACACCATATATTTT
cdr3_aa: CASSTGSGNTIYF
clone_size: .
j_call: TRBJ1-3
d_call: .
v_call: TRBV7-3

cdr3_nt: TGTGCCAGCAGCCAAGCCGGGTCCTATGGCTACACCTTC
cdr3_aa: CASSQAGSYGYTF
clone_size: .
j_call: TRBJ1-2
d_call: .
v_call: TRBV3-1/TRBV3-2

cdr3_nt: TGTGCCACCAGTGAAGCCGGGACTAGCGGGGCAGATACGCAGTATTTT
cdr3_aa: CATSEAGTSGADTQYF
clone_size: .
j_call: TRBJ2-3
d_call: TRBD2
v_call: TRBV24-1

cdr3_nt: TGTGCCAGCAGTCCCGGACAGGGGATCTATGGCTACACCTTC
cdr3_aa: CASSPGQGIYGYTF
clone_size: .
j_call: TRBJ1-2
d_call: TRBD1
v_call: TRBV27

cdr3_nt: TGTGCCAGCAGCCGAACCGGGACAGGGGTGCGCTATGGCTACACCTTC
cdr3_aa: CASSRTGTGVRYGYTF
clone_size: .
j_call: TRBJ1-2
d_call: TRBD1
v_call: TRBV14

cdr3_nt: TGTGCCAGCAGTTACTCGACCGGTAGCAATCAGCTCCAGCATTTT
cdr3_aa: CASSYSTGSNQLQHF
clone_size: .
j_call: TRBJ1-5
d_call: .
v_call: TRBV6-5

cdr3_nt: TGTGCCAGCACCAAACACCGGACAGCCGCCTACGAGCAGTACTTC
cdr3_aa: CASTKHRTAAYEQYF
clone_size: once
j_call: TRBJ2-7
d_call: .
v_call: TRBV11-3

cdr3_nt: TGTGCCAGCAGTTACGTGGGGCTAGCGGGAAATGAGCAGTTCTTC
cdr3_aa: CASSYVGLAGNEQFF
clone_size: once
j_call: TRBJ2-1
d_call: TRBD2
v_call: TRBV6-2/TRBV6-3

cdr3_nt: TGTGCCAGTAACACACTAGCGGCCGCGAACACCGGGGAGCTGTTTTTT
cdr3_aa: CASNTLAAANTGELFF
clone_size: .
j_call: TRBJ2-2
d_call: TRBD2
v_call: TRBV19

cdr3_nt: TGTGCCAGCAGTGAAACTAGCGGGGCCGCCTACGAGCAGTACTTC
cdr3_aa: CASSETSGAAYEQYF
clone_size: .
j_call: TRBJ2-7
d_call: TRBD2
v_call: TRBV25-1

cdr3_nt: TGCGCCAGCAGCTCTTCCGGGACAGGCGCCACTGAAGCTTTCTTT
cdr3_aa: CASSSSGTGATEAFF
clone_size: .
j_call: TRBJ1-1
d_call: TRBD1
v_call: TRBV5-1

cdr3_nt: TGTGCCAGCTCCGCCGGGGCGGGACCCACCGGGGAGCTGTTTTTT
cdr3_aa: CASSAGAGPTGELFF
clone_size: .
j_call: TRBJ2-2
d_call: .
v_call: TRBV18

cdr3_nt: TGTGCCAGCAGCCGATATCAGGACAGGGAAGACTATGGCTACACCTTC
cdr3_aa: CASSRYQDREDYGYTF
clone_size: .
j_call: TRBJ1-2
d_call: TRBD1
v_call: TRBV5-8

cdr3_nt: TGCAGCGTCGCCCGGGACAGAAATCAGCCCCAGCATTTT
cdr3_aa: CSVARDRNQPQHF
clone_size: few
j_call: TRBJ1-5
d_call: TRBD1
v_call: TRBV29-1

cdr3_nt: TGTGCCAGTAGTCCAGGGACAGGCTATGGCTACACCTTC
cdr3_aa: CASSPGTGYGYTF
clone_size: .
j_call: TRBJ1-2
d_call: TRBD1
v_call: TRBV19

cdr3_nt: TGTGCCAGCAGCCCCAGAGCTACGACAAATCAGCGGGAGGCTTCCTACGAGCAGTACTTC
cdr3_aa: CASSPRATTNQREASYEQYF
clone_size: .
j_call: TRBJ2-7
d_call: TRBD2
v_call: TRBV7-8

cdr3_nt: TGTGCCTGGAGTGCAGGGGCCAATCAGCCCCAGCATTTT
cdr3_aa: CAWSAGANQPQHF
clone_size: .
j_call: TRBJ1-5
d_call: .
v_call: TRBV30

cdr3_nt: TGTGCCAGCTCACCAGGAGTGAACACTGAAGCTTTCTTT
cdr3_aa: CASSPGVNTEAFF
clone_size: .
j_call: TRBJ1-1
d_call: .
v_call: TRBV18